A single sample gave rise to the 6 T cell receptor beta chains below, sequenced in a study of T cells generated in artificial thymic organoids. Reverse primers in the TRAC or TRBC constant regions drove separate semi-nested PCRs for TCRalpha and TCRbeta. TCRdb re-analysed the 5' RACE reads in MiXCR, keeping a single row per CDR3 protein. The profile shows fewer than 9,000 distinct CDR3 sequences, about a sixth of them singletons. Input material: naive CD8+ T cells from the thymus. Subset of the sample: CD3+TCRalphabeta+CD8SP T cells; for blood, CD45RO-CCR7+ naive CD8+ T cells. All receptors derive from a human donor who gave cord blood stem cells for thymic organoid culture, a cardiac surgery patient who gave postnatal thymus, or a blood donor (not recorded which).

In its sample, this clonotype is medium-sized (0.01 to 0.1%). The chain has TRBV4-3 and TRBJ2-4, with 7 bases lining up with TRBD2. The CDR3 length is 16 residues. Germline CDR1 and CDR2: LGHNA and YSLEER. V lost 0 bases, J lost 9 bases, and 11 bases stayed unmatched. The CDR3 nucleotides are TGCGCCAGCAGCCAAGATCGGGGGGTGTCCGAAAGCATTCAGTACTTC. This encodes CASSQDRGVSESIQYF.

On this clonotype itself: This may be a read error: a much more frequent sequence differs by one nucleotide. V gene TRBV27 combines with J gene TRBJ2-7, with D unresolved. The length of the CDR3 is 13 residues. Germline CDR1 is MNHEY and CDR2 is SMNVEV (reference sequence). CDR3 nucleotide sequence: TGTTCCAGCAGTTCCTCCTCCCGCTACGAGCAGTACTTC. Its protein is CSSSSSSRYEQYF.

Turning to this clonotype: At one boundary the junction diverges from the germline segment, which might be a read error. The chain combines TRBV4-1 with TRBJ2-1; D perhaps matches TRBD2 (6 bases). The CDR3 covers 13 residues. CDR1 and CDR2 (germline): MGHRA, YSYEKL. CDR3 coding DNA: TGCGCCAACAGCCTACGGGACTCCCATGAGCAGTTCTTC. This translates into CANSLRDSHEQFF.

This clonotype was counted ten times or more. The chain combines TRBV12-3 or TRBV12-4 with TRBJ1-1; D gene unclear. V was trimmed by 5 bases and J by 1 base, leaving 17 bases between them. This CDR3 region has 16 residues. The chain's CDR3 is CASSPRWGTPNTEAFF. CDR3 sequence (DNA): TGTGCCAGCAGTCCCCGTTGGGGAACCCCGAACACTGAAGCTTTCTTT.

This clonotype was seen just once. The V gene is TRBV12-3 or TRBV12-4, the J gene TRBJ1-2; 8 bases line up with TRBD1. The CDR3 covers 14 residues. V shed 5 bases, J shed 4 bases, and the junction held 6 bases outside the gene matches. The CDR3 loop reads CASSPDREAYGYTF. The CDR3 nucleotides read TGTGCCAGCAGTCCGGACAGGGAGGCCTATGGCTACACCTTC.

In this sample, this clonotype turned up a few times. The V call is TRBV7-2, the J call TRBJ1-2, with D unresolved. Per the germline V gene, CDR1 is SGHTA and CDR2 is FQGNSA. V was shortened by 5 bases and J by 4 bases, with 17 bases between the two germline ends. The CDR3 loop spans 15 amino acids. The CDR3 DNA reads as TGTGCCAGCAGCCAAGCTCTGGAGTTCCTCTATGGCTACACCTTC. Its protein product is CASSQALEFLYGYTF.